The 8 T cell receptor beta chains given below trace back to one sample, sequenced in a study of graft-versus-host responses after intestinal transplantation. Graft tissue was processed to release intraepithelial and lamina propria lymphocytes. Libraries were prepared by immunoSEQ multiplex PCR; TCRdb keeps only in-frame clonotypes and omits some of them. In the table there are around 1,800 clones, 88% of which are singletons. Sequencing used ileum tissue, obtained about 380 days after intestinal transplantation. These receptors were taken from a human patient who received an intestinal transplant, so some T cells may come from the graft donor.

The gene calls are TRBV5-6 and TRBJ2-1; 8 nucleotides agree with TRBD1. Germline V gene sequence: CDR1 SGHDT, CDR2 YYEEEE. V dropped 2 bases and J dropped 4; count of bases not matched to a gene: 5. This CDR3 is 15 amino acids long. In DNA form, the CDR3 reads TGTGCCAGCAGCTTCGGGACAGGTCAATACAATGAGCAGTTCTTC. Residues: CASSFGTGQYNEQFF.

The rearrangement uses TRBV4-1 and TRBJ2-6; no reliable D call. CDR3 length: 14 amino acids. Trimming cost V 4 bases and J 4 bases, with 8 bases left between them. Per the germline V gene, CDR1 is MGHRA and CDR2 is YSYEKL. This chain's CDR3 is CASSPISGANVLTF. DNA of the CDR3: TGCGCCAGCAGCCCAATATCCGGGGCCAACGTCCTGACTTTC.

The V call is TRBV9, the J call TRBJ2-7; either TRBD1 or TRBD2 may supply D (5 bases each). From germline, CDR1 is SGDLS and CDR2 YYNGEE. The V end was cut by 3 bases, the J end by 0 bases, with 10 bases between. The CDR3 totals 14 residues. The CDR3 region is CASSGGTSSYEQYF. The CDR3 nucleotides read TGTGCCAGCAGCGGGGGGACGAGCTCCTACGAGCAGTACTTC.

CDR3 sequence (DNA): TGTGCCAGCAGCTTAGATATAGGGGATCGGGATGGCTACACCTTC. The encoded protein is CASSLDIGDRDGYTF. The chain uses TRBV11-3 and TRBJ1-2, with D perhaps matching TRBD1 (5 bases). The germline CDR1 and CDR2 sequences are SGHNT and YENEEA. CDR3 size: 15 residues. The V gene lost 0 bases and the J gene lost 6 bases, with 14 bases spanning the gap.

The J gene is TRBJ2-3, the V gene TRBV6-5; D possibly uses TRBD1 or TRBD2 (5 bases each). V was cut by 7 bases and J by 1 base, with 15 bases left in between. The CDR3 is 15 residues long. Germline loops: CDR1 MNHEY, CDR2 SVGAGI. CDR3 DNA: TGTGCCAGCACCCCGGGACCGATAGGCACAGATACGCAGTATTTT. The encoded protein is CASTPGPIGTDTQYF.

This sequence joins TRBV18 and TRBJ1-5; no reliable D call. CDR1 is KGHSH and CDR2 is LQKENI in the germline V gene. There are 15 residues in the CDR3. The germline V and J ends were trimmed by 3 bases and 4 bases, with 13 bases remaining between them. The CDR3: CASSPSRATNQPQHF. CDR3 bases: TGTGCCAGCTCACCGTCGAGGGCAACTAATCAGCCCCAGCATTTT.

The sample holds one count of this clone. This rearrangement joins TRBV19 to TRBJ2-2; D gene uncertain. Germline assignment: CDR1 LNHDA and CDR2 SQIVND (reference sequence). The CDR3 totals 14 residues. V gave up 7 bases and J gave up 3 bases, with 12 bases separating them. This chain's CDR3 is CASTGKWDTGELFF. The CDR3 DNA reads as TGTGCCAGTACTGGCAAATGGGACACCGGGGAGCTGTTTTTT.

The chain couples TRBV6-4 to TRBJ1-2; 8 bases match TRBD1. This CDR3 has 17 amino acids. Germline trimming cut 8 bases from V and 2 bases from J; bases unmatched to any gene: 16. Germline assignment: CDR1 MRHNA and CDR2 SNTAGT. This CDR3 reads CASGSEKGQAKNYGYTF. In DNA form, the CDR3 reads TGTGCCAGCGGGAGCGAAAAGGGACAGGCGAAGAACTATGGCTACACCTTC.